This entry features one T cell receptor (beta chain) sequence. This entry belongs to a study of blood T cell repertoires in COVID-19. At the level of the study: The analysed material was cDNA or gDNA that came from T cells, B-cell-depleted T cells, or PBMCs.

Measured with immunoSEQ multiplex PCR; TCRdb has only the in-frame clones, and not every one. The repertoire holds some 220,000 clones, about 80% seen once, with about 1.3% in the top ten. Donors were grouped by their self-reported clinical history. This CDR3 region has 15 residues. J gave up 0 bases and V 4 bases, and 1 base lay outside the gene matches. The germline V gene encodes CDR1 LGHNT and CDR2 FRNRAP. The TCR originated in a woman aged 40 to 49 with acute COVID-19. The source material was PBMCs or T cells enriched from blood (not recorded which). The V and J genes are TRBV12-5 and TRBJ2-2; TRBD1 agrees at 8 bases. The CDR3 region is CASGSGQANTGELFF. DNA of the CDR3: TGTGCTAGTGGTTCGGGACAGGCGAACACCGGGGAGCTGTTTTTT.